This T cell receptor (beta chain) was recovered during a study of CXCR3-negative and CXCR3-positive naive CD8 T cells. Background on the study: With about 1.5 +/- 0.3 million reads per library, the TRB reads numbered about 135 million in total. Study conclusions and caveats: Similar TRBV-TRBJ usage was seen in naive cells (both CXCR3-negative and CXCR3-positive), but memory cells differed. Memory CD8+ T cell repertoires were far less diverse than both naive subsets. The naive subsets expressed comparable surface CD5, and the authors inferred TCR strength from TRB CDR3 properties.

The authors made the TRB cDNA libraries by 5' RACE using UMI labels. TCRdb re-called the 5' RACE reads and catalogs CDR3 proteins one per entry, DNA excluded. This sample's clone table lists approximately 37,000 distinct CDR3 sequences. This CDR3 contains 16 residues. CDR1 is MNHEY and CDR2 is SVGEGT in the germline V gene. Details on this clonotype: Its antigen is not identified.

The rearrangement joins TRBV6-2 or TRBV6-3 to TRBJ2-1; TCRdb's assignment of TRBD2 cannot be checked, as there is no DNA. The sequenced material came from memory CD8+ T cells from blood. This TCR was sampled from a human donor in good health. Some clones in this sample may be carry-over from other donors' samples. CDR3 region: CASRPLSGGAVNEQFF.